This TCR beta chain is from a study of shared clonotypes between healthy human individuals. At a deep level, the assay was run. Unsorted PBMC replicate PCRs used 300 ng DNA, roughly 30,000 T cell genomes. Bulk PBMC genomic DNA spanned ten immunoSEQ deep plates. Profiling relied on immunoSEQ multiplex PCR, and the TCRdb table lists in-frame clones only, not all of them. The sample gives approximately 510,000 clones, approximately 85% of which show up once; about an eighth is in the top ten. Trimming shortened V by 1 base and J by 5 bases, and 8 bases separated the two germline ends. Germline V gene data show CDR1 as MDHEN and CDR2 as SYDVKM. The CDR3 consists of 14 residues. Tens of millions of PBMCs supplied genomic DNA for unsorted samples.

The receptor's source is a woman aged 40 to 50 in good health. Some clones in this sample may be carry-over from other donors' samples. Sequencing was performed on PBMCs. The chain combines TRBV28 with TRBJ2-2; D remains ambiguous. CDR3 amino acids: CASSLSLGTGELFF. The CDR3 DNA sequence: TGTGCCAGCAGTTTATCCCTAGGAACCGGGGAGCTGTTTTTT.